A single sample is the source of the 3 T cell receptor beta chains below, sequenced in a study of cytomegalovirus exposure and HLA in healthy donors. 13 Jbeta primers and 60 Vbeta primers were used for the PCR. Clones were sequenced by immunoSEQ multiplex PCR, and TCRdb holds only the in-frame ones, with some missing. This sample has some 86,000 clones; about 85% occur once, and the top ten carry about 14%. Sequenced sample: PBMCs. Receptors were obtained from a woman aged 40 to 49 in good health and CMV-seropositive.

The chain uses TRBV5-1 and TRBJ1-6; 10 bases fit TRBD1. This CDR3 contains 14 residues. Per the germline V gene, CDR1 is SGHRS and CDR2 is YFSETQ. Trimming cost V 6 bases and J 7 bases; bases outside gene matches: 4. CDR3 bases: TGCGCCAGCACCCGGGACAGGGGAAATTCACCCCTCCACTTT. It codes for CASTRDRGNSPLHF.

This chain links TRBV5-4 with TRBJ1-2; D is unresolved. In germline, CDR1 is SGHNT, CDR2 YYREEE (reference sequence). CDR3 length equals 13 residues. V lost 1 base and J 1 base, leaving 5 bases between the germline ends. CDR3 DNA sequence: TGTGCCAGCAGCTTGAACAATAACTATGGCTACACCTTC. Amino acids: CASSLNNNYGYTF.

This chain uses TRBV19 with TRBJ2-1; 13 nucleotides match TRBD2. From germline, CDR1 is LNHDA and CDR2 SQIVND (reference sequence). V lost 1 base and J lost 9; bases outside the gene matches: 9. CDR3 length: 17 amino acids. CDR3 DNA: TGTGCCAGTAGTATAGGAACTAGCGGGAGGGCAGTGGGTGAGCAGTTCTTC. It encodes CASSIGTSGRAVGEQFF.